The sequence of this T cell receptor beta chain was determined in a study of immune evolution from preneoplasia to lung adenocarcinoma. After pathologic assessment, macro-dissection selected premalignant or tumor cells for extraction. The V gene lost 3 bases and the J gene lost 6 bases, with 14 bases spanning the gap. The CDR3 has 14 residues. Germline V gene sequence: CDR1 MDHEN, CDR2 SYDVKM. Study-wide points: Top clone share appeared to fall from AAH through AIS, MIA, adenocarcinoma. Later-stage lesions appeared to have more T cells, more diversity, less clonality. T cell clonality was higher in KRAS-mutant than EGFR-mutant or wild-type nodules.

The repertoire was sequenced with immunoSEQ multiplex PCR; TCRdb's copy has only in-frame clones and lacks some. The repertoire has 4,100 or so clones, 70% to 90% of them found once; the top ten carry more than 5%. As regards this clone: The antigen is unknown.

Source material: FFPE minimally invasive lung adenocarcinoma tissue. This chain links TRBV28 with TRBJ1-2; TRBD1 might be the D (6 bases). The TCR was taken from a donor of 70 years or more with lung adenocarcinoma. The CDR3 spells CASSLGGEGNGYTF. The CDR3 region has the DNA TGTGCCAGCAGTTTGGGGGGCGAGGGTAATGGCTACACCTTC.